The 20 T cell receptor beta chains below all came from one sample that was sequenced in a study of identifying expanded T cells in peripheral blood. Profiled with immunoSEQ multiplex PCR; TCRdb holds only in-frame clones, not every one. The table lists under 150,000 clones, more than 75% of them singletons. The sample was blood. The receptor source for this set is a person aged 18 to 70 in good health.

CDR3 DNA: TGCGCCAGCAGCTTGGCCGGGCGAGGGGGGACGAACACTGAAGCTTTCTTT. As protein: CASSLAGRGGTNTEAFF. V is TRBV5-1 and J is TRBJ1-1; tentative D call: TRBD1 (6 bases). The CDR3 totals 17 residues. In germline, CDR1 is SGHRS, CDR2 YFSETQ. Deletions cut 0 bases from V and 1 base from J, with 16 bases between.

CDR3 DNA sequence: TGTGCCAGCAGCACCCTTTCAGGGGGCTCGACACCCCTCCACTTT. Amino acid sequence: CASSTLSGGSTPLHF. The V gene is TRBV2, the J gene TRBJ1-6, with TRBD1 identical over 8 bases. Germline-derived CDR1 and CDR2 are SNHLY and FYNNEI. This CDR3 spans 15 amino acids. Unmatched junction bases numbered 12, after V lost 6 bases and J lost 11 bases.

The chain carries TRBV6-1 and TRBJ1-3, with D hard to call. From germline, CDR1 is MNHNS and CDR2 SASEGT. V lost 7 bases, J lost 1 base, and 11 bases lay in between. This CDR3 has 14 amino acids. Here the CDR3 reads CASKAANSGNTIYF. The DNA for the CDR3 is TGTGCCAGCAAAGCGGCCAATTCTGGAAACACCATATATTTT.

The V call is TRBV19, the J call TRBJ1-2; D is undetermined. The CDR3 has 16 amino acids. CDR1 is LNHDA, CDR2 SQIVND, per germline (reference sequence). V was clipped by 7 bases and J by 0 bases, with 18 bases between them. CDR3: CASNYRAVSPNYGYTF. The CDR3 DNA reads as TGTGCCAGTAATTATCGCGCGGTCTCCCCTAACTATGGCTACACCTTC.

This chain connects TRBV9 to TRBJ1-2; weak D call: TRBD1 (6 bases). The germline V gene encodes CDR1 SGDLS and CDR2 YYNGEE. The CDR3 loop spans 15 amino acids. The V gene lost 4 bases and the J gene lost 7 bases, with 20 bases spanning the gap. CDR3 DNA sequence: TGTGCCAGCAGCCTGTTGGGGGCAACCGAGGGTGGCTACACCTTC. Translating it yields CASSLLGATEGGYTF.

V and J are TRBV11-2 and TRBJ1-5, with 7 bases that match TRBD1. Unmatched junction bases numbered 16, after V lost 8 bases and J lost 0 bases. This CDR3 is 18 amino acids long. Germline-derived CDR1 and CDR2 are SGHAT and FQNNGV. The CDR3 loop reads CASGKGQEGPFSNQPQHF. The CDR3 bases are TGTGCCAGCGGAAAAGGACAGGAAGGGCCTTTTAGCAATCAGCCCCAGCATTTT.

This sequence joins TRBV10-3 and TRBJ2-5, with D tentatively TRBD1 or TRBD2 (5 bases each). CDR1 and CDR2 from the germline V gene are ENHRY and SYGVKD. The CDR3 runs 15 residues. Trimming cost V 3 bases and J 2 bases, with 13 bases left between them. CDR3 sequence reads: CAISESTREQETQYF. The CDR3 DNA reads as TGTGCCATCAGTGAATCGACCAGGGAGCAAGAGACCCAGTACTTC.

The chain uses TRBV5-1 and TRBJ1-6; D is perhaps TRBD1 (5 bases). CDR3 length: 14 amino acids. V shed 5 bases and J shed 9 bases, with 15 bases lying between them. CDR1 and CDR2 from the germline V gene are SGHRS and YFSETQ. The CDR3, as DNA: TGCGCCAGCAGGCCGACAGTTGGAGGTTCACCCCTCCACTTT. This encodes CASRPTVGGSPLHF.

The chain uses TRBV2 and TRBJ2-1; 7 positions agree with TRBD2. The CDR3 loop spans 14 amino acids. Germline CDR1 SNHLY, CDR2 FYNNEI. The junction had 6 bases not matched to a gene; V was cut back by 5 bases and J by 5 bases. CDR3 sequence: CASSFQRGNNEQFF. The CDR3 coding sequence is TGTGCCAGCAGTTTCCAGCGGGGCAACAATGAGCAGTTCTTC.

This clone came up a few times. The chain employs TRBV19 and TRBJ2-5, with D possibly being TRBD2 (7 bases). Per germline, CDR1 LNHDA and CDR2 SQIVND (reference sequence). V lost 3 bases and J 5 bases, leaving 19 bases between the germline ends. This CDR3 is 16 amino acids long. DNA of the CDR3: TGTGCCAGTAGTATTGGGGCCGGGGGGCCGGGCGAGACCCAGTACTTC. Its translation is CASSIGAGGPGETQYF.

The J gene is TRBJ2-5, the V gene TRBV11-1; D call uncertain. This CDR3 region has 13 residues. Trimming took off 5 bases at V and 1 base at J, with 8 bases between the two ends. Germline values: CDR1 SGHAT, CDR2 FQDESV (reference sequence). CDR3 region: CASSPKIQETQYF. The CDR3 region has the DNA TGTGCCAGCAGCCCGAAAATCCAAGAGACCCAGTACTTC.

In nucleotides, the CDR3 is TGTGCCAGCAGAGGGACAGACTATTCACCCCTCCACTTT. This encodes CASRGTDYSPLHF. The chain couples TRBV7-9 to TRBJ1-6; 7 nucleotides match TRBD1. Germline-derived CDR1 and CDR2 are SEHNR and FQNEAQ (reference sequence). The CDR3 contains 13 residues. V was clipped by 6 bases and J by 8 bases; unmatched bases: 4.

The chain links TRBV9 to TRBJ1-2, with D unresolved. V gave up 6 bases and J gave up 1 base, with 19 bases separating them. Germline V gene lookup returns CDR1 SGDLS and CDR2 YYNGEE. The CDR3 contains 16 residues. CDR3 DNA sequence: TGTGCCAGCACCCGTAGCCCGGACCGTCTTAACTATGGCTACACCTTC. Translation gives CASTRSPDRLNYGYTF.

This clone was counted a few times. The chain joins TRBV14 to TRBJ1-4, with D tentatively TRBD1 (5 bases). The CDR3 spans 15 residues. CDR1 SGHDN and CDR2 FVKESK come from the germline V gene. Between the trimmed V and J ends, which lost 4 bases and 7 bases, there was a span of 16 bases. CDR3 residues: CASSRGTYLGEKLFF. The CDR3 nucleotides read TGTGCCAGCAGCCGGGGGACCTACCTGGGTGAAAAACTGTTTTTT.

The rearrangement joins TRBV5-4 to TRBJ2-3; D remains ambiguous. V gave up 3 bases and J gave up 1 base, with 9 bases separating them. The CDR3 runs to 14 residues. Germline V gives CDR1 SGHNT, CDR2 YYREEE (reference sequence). In DNA form, the CDR3 reads TGTGCCAGCAGCTATACCGGCGGCACAGATACGCAGTATTTT. Amino acids: CASSYTGGTDTQYF.

The chain combines TRBV19 with TRBJ1-5, with 7 bases lining up with TRBD1. This CDR3 has 16 amino acids. V lost 4 bases and J lost 4; bases outside the gene matches: 10. Germline-derived CDR1 and CDR2 are LNHDA and SQIVND (reference sequence). CDR3 sequence (DNA): TGTGCCAGTAGTACCCCCGACAGGGTTCGTAATCAGCCCCAGCATTTT. Its protein is CASSTPDRVRNQPQHF.

The CDR3 DNA sequence: TGTGCCAGCAGAAGGCAAGGAAGGGTGGACTACGAGCAGTACTTC. Its translation is CASRRQGRVDYEQYF. This sequence joins TRBV5-4 and TRBJ2-7; D uncertain. There are 15 residues in the CDR3. The V and J ends lost 5 bases and 3 bases respectively, with 18 bases between them. Germline V gene data show CDR1 as SGHNT and CDR2 as YYREEE (reference sequence). The entire variable domain, with the rest obtained from reference TRBV5-4 and TRBJ2-7, is as follows: ETGVTQSPTHLIKTRGQQVTLRCSSQSGHNTVSWYQQALGQGPQFIFQYYREEENGRGNFPPRFSGLQFPNYSSELNVNALELDDSALYLCASRRQGRVDYEQYFGPGTRLTVT.

This clone has just a few counts. J is TRBJ2-5 and V is TRBV21-1. TRBV21-1 is recorded as a pseudogene. CDR3 length: 13 amino acids. The DNA of the CDR3 is TGTGCCAGCAGCAAAGTAAGGGAAGAGACCCAGTACTTC. This translates into CASSKVREETQYF.

The J gene is TRBJ1-1, the V gene TRBV7-9, with D possibly TRBD1 on 5 matching bases. V lost 0 bases, J lost 4 bases, and 9 bases lay in between. The CDR3 has 14 amino acids. Looked up from germline, CDR1 is SEHNR and CDR2 is FQNEAQ (reference sequence). In nucleotides, the CDR3 is TGTGCCAGCAGCTTAGCGCTCACAGGCACTGAAGCTTTCTTT. Protein product: CASSLALTGTEAFF.

This clone is a singleton in its sample. The V call is TRBV5-1, the J call TRBJ2-7, with TRBD1 identical over 9 bases. This CDR3 is built from 15 residues. After removal of 5 bases from V and 3 bases from J, the junction contained 9 bases not matched to a gene. The germline gives CDR1 SGHRS, CDR2 YFSETQ. The CDR3 sequence: CASSRARDRDYEQYF. CDR3 sequence (DNA): TGCGCCAGCAGTCGAGCCCGGGACAGGGACTACGAGCAGTACTTC.